The rows below give T cell receptor beta chains drawn from one sample of a study of blood T cell repertoires in COVID-19. Produced via immunoSEQ multiplex PCR; TCRdb's table is partial and in-frame only. The repertoire includes hundreds of thousands of clones, approximately 86% of them detected once, and 2% to 2.5% sits in the top ten. The specimen sequenced was peripheral blood. These receptors were collected from a woman aged 45-65 years who had recovered from COVID-19. Each CDR3 is given with its conserved first and last residue. Each record gives: CDR3 DNA, CDR3 protein, V gene, J gene, clone size, D gene. A D gene is named only where the DNA matches it firmly. Clone size is not always given. Where it is, it says once, few, many or a class for expanded clones.

cdr3_nt: TGTGCCAGCAGCTTGGCTAGGAGGGAGACCCAGTACTTC
cdr3_aa: CASSLARRETQYF
v_call: TRBV7-2
j_call: TRBJ2-5
clone_size: -
d_call: -

cdr3_nt: TGTGCCAGCAGCTTAAAAACAGGTTACAATCAGCCCCAGCATTTT
cdr3_aa: CASSLKTGYNQPQHF
v_call: TRBV7-2
j_call: TRBJ1-5
clone_size: -
d_call: -

cdr3_nt: TGTGCCAGCAGCCGGGACAGGGAACAGCCCCAGCATTTT
cdr3_aa: CASSRDREQPQHF
v_call: TRBV9
j_call: TRBJ1-5
clone_size: -
d_call: TRBD1

cdr3_nt: TGTGCCAGTAGTTTGGGACAAGGAATCTATGGCTACACCTTC
cdr3_aa: CASSLGQGIYGYTF
v_call: TRBV19
j_call: TRBJ1-2
clone_size: -
d_call: -

cdr3_nt: TGTGCCTGGAGTGTACAGCGGGCCTCCTACGAGCAGTACTTC
cdr3_aa: CAWSVQRASYEQYF
v_call: TRBV30
j_call: TRBJ2-7
clone_size: -
d_call: -

cdr3_nt: TGTGCCACCAGTGACCGGGGGGTTCAGCCCCAGCATTTT
cdr3_aa: CATSDRGVQPQHF
v_call: TRBV24-1
j_call: TRBJ1-5
clone_size: -
d_call: -

cdr3_nt: TGCGCCAGCAGCTTTTGGAGCGGGGTGGCAGATACGCAGTATTTT
cdr3_aa: CASSFWSGVADTQYF
v_call: TRBV5-1
j_call: TRBJ2-3
clone_size: -
d_call: TRBD2

cdr3_nt: TGTGCCAGCAGCCCCGAACTAGCGGGAGGGATAGGCATTCAGTACTTC
cdr3_aa: CASSPELAGGIGIQYF
v_call: TRBV3-1/TRBV3-2
j_call: TRBJ2-4
clone_size: -
d_call: TRBD2

cdr3_nt: TGTGCCAGCTCGTTAGCGGGGGGTAATGAGCAGTTCTTC
cdr3_aa: CASSLAGGNEQFF
v_call: TRBV2
j_call: TRBJ2-1
clone_size: few
d_call: TRBD2

cdr3_nt: TGTGCCAGCAGTTACGGGCAGGGGGACTACAATGAGCAGTTCTTC
cdr3_aa: CASSYGQGDYNEQFF
v_call: TRBV6-2/TRBV6-3
j_call: TRBJ2-1
clone_size: once
d_call: TRBD1

cdr3_nt: TGCGCCAGCAGCTTGGATGGAGGGTTGAACACTGAAGCTTTCTTT
cdr3_aa: CASSLDGGLNTEAFF
v_call: TRBV5-1
j_call: TRBJ1-1
clone_size: -
d_call: -

cdr3_nt: TGCGCCAGCAGCTTGATCGGGACAGAGCTGAACGAGCAGTACTTC
cdr3_aa: CASSLIGTELNEQYF
v_call: TRBV5-1
j_call: TRBJ2-7
clone_size: -
d_call: TRBD1

cdr3_nt: TGTGCCAGCTCACCGGGGACAGGGGTTGGCTACGAGCAGTACTTC
cdr3_aa: CASSPGTGVGYEQYF
v_call: TRBV18
j_call: TRBJ2-7
clone_size: -
d_call: TRBD1

cdr3_nt: TGTGCCAGCAGCCCAAGTCACGGGAGCCGCCAAGAGACCCAGTACTTC
cdr3_aa: CASSPSHGSRQETQYF
v_call: TRBV3-1/TRBV3-2
j_call: TRBJ2-5
clone_size: -
d_call: -

cdr3_nt: TGTGCCAGTAGTATAGTTGGGACAAACTACGAGCAGTACTTC
cdr3_aa: CASSIVGTNYEQYF
v_call: TRBV19
j_call: TRBJ2-7
clone_size: -
d_call: -

cdr3_nt: TGTGCCAGCAGCCCCGGGACAGGGCGTGGTGGCTACACCTTC
cdr3_aa: CASSPGTGRGGYTF
v_call: TRBV3-1/TRBV3-2
j_call: TRBJ1-2
clone_size: -
d_call: TRBD1

cdr3_nt: TGTGCCAGCAGCCCGAAAGTACTGCTCTACGAGCAGTACTTC
cdr3_aa: CASSPKVLLYEQYF
v_call: TRBV7-2
j_call: TRBJ2-7
clone_size: -
d_call: -

cdr3_nt: TGTGCCAGCAGCCAAGACTCTAGCGGCCACACAGATACGCAGTATTTT
cdr3_aa: CASSQDSSGHTDTQYF
v_call: TRBV14
j_call: TRBJ2-3
clone_size: -
d_call: TRBD2

cdr3_nt: TGTGCCACCCCGGACAGAGCTAACTATGGCTACACCTTC
cdr3_aa: CATPDRANYGYTF
v_call: TRBV28
j_call: TRBJ1-2
clone_size: -
d_call: -

cdr3_nt: TGTGCCAGCAGCCGATCACTAGCGGGAGGATACTTTTACAATGAGCAGTTCTTC
cdr3_aa: CASSRSLAGGYFYNEQFF
v_call: TRBV7-8
j_call: TRBJ2-1
clone_size: -
d_call: TRBD2

cdr3_nt: TGTGCCTGGAGTGCCGGGGGGAGGGGCTATGGCTACACCTTC
cdr3_aa: CAWSAGGRGYGYTF
v_call: TRBV30
j_call: TRBJ1-2
clone_size: -
d_call: -

cdr3_nt: TGTGCCAGCAGCCCCCTTGGAGGGGTGCAAGAGACCCAGTACTTC
cdr3_aa: CASSPLGGVQETQYF
v_call: TRBV14
j_call: TRBJ2-5
clone_size: -
d_call: -

cdr3_nt: TGTGCCAGCAGGGGACAGTACGGGGAGCTGTTTTTT
cdr3_aa: CASRGQYGELFF
v_call: TRBV6-5
j_call: TRBJ2-2
clone_size: -
d_call: TRBD1

cdr3_nt: TGTGCCAGCAGTATTAGAGGGGGAGACATGTACTTC
cdr3_aa: CASSIRGGDMYF
v_call: TRBV27
j_call: TRBJ2-7
clone_size: -
d_call: -

cdr3_nt: TGTGCCAGCAGCTTAAAACGTACAGGGGGACGGGCTTTCTTT
cdr3_aa: CASSLKRTGGRAFF
v_call: TRBV11-2
j_call: TRBJ1-1
clone_size: few
d_call: TRBD1

cdr3_nt: TGTGCCAGTAGTACCGGGACAGGGACCCTGAACACTGAAGCTTTCTTT
cdr3_aa: CASSTGTGTLNTEAFF
v_call: TRBV19
j_call: TRBJ1-1
clone_size: -
d_call: TRBD1

cdr3_nt: TGTGCCAGCAGTTACTCAGGGGGCCAAATCTCCTACGAGCAGTACTTC
cdr3_aa: CASSYSGGQISYEQYF
v_call: TRBV6-5
j_call: TRBJ2-7
clone_size: -
d_call: TRBD1

cdr3_nt: TGTGCCAGCAGTTCCCCCGGGACAGGAGGCGCGGATACGCAGTATTTT
cdr3_aa: CASSSPGTGGADTQYF
v_call: TRBV28
j_call: TRBJ2-3
clone_size: -
d_call: TRBD1

cdr3_nt: TGTGCCAGCTCACCAGCGTATGGGAACACTGAAGCTTTCTTT
cdr3_aa: CASSPAYGNTEAFF
v_call: TRBV18
j_call: TRBJ1-1
clone_size: -
d_call: -

cdr3_nt: TGTGCCAGCAGTGCGACAGCCCGGAGAAATCAGCCCCAGCATTTT
cdr3_aa: CASSATARRNQPQHF
v_call: TRBV28
j_call: TRBJ1-5
clone_size: -
d_call: -

cdr3_nt: TGCGCCAGCAGCTTCAACAGGGGTAGCTCCTACGAGCAGTACTTC
cdr3_aa: CASSFNRGSSYEQYF
v_call: TRBV5-1
j_call: TRBJ2-7
clone_size: -
d_call: TRBD1

cdr3_nt: TGTGCCAGCAGTTTAAAGTGGGGACAGGGGTTCATAGATACGCAGTATTTT
cdr3_aa: CASSLKWGQGFIDTQYF
v_call: TRBV27
j_call: TRBJ2-3
clone_size: once
d_call: TRBD1

cdr3_nt: TGTGCCAGCTCATCCCCCGGAGGCCAGGCGAACACTGAAGCTTTCTTT
cdr3_aa: CASSSPGGQANTEAFF
v_call: TRBV18
j_call: TRBJ1-1
clone_size: -
d_call: -

cdr3_nt: TGCGCCAGCAGCTTGGCAGGGCCCTACGAGCAGTACTTC
cdr3_aa: CASSLAGPYEQYF
v_call: TRBV5-1
j_call: TRBJ2-7
clone_size: -
d_call: -

cdr3_nt: TGTGCCTGGAAAATTGGGGGGGAGGATAATTCACCCCTCCACTTT
cdr3_aa: CAWKIGGEDNSPLHF
v_call: TRBV30
j_call: TRBJ1-6
clone_size: once
d_call: -

cdr3_nt: TGTGCCAGCAGCAAGGGCAGCAATCAGCCCCAGCATTTT
cdr3_aa: CASSKGSNQPQHF
v_call: TRBV21-1
j_call: TRBJ1-5
clone_size: -
d_call: -

cdr3_nt: TGTGCCAGCAGCTCAAGTGGGCGTAGATACGAGCAGTACTTC
cdr3_aa: CASSSSGRRYEQYF
v_call: TRBV7-9
j_call: TRBJ2-7
clone_size: -
d_call: -

cdr3_nt: TGTGCCAGTAGTATGCAGGTGAATTCACCCCTCCACTTT
cdr3_aa: CASSMQVNSPLHF
v_call: TRBV19
j_call: TRBJ1-6
clone_size: -
d_call: -

cdr3_nt: TGTGCCAGCAGTTTAGGAACAGGGGGGTCCTATGGCTACACCTTC
cdr3_aa: CASSLGTGGSYGYTF
v_call: TRBV27
j_call: TRBJ1-2
clone_size: few
d_call: TRBD1

cdr3_nt: TGTGCCAGCAGCTTGGCGGGGAGGGACACTGAAGCTTTCTTT
cdr3_aa: CASSLAGRDTEAFF
v_call: TRBV5-4
j_call: TRBJ1-1
clone_size: -
d_call: -

cdr3_nt: TGTGCCAGCTCGCAACGGGGACTAGACTACGAGCAGTACTTC
cdr3_aa: CASSQRGLDYEQYF
v_call: TRBV18
j_call: TRBJ2-7
clone_size: few
d_call: TRBD2

cdr3_nt: TGTGCCAGCTCACCTGTTTCGGCAGGGGACGAAGCTTTCTTT
cdr3_aa: CASSPVSAGDEAFF
v_call: TRBV18
j_call: TRBJ1-1
clone_size: -
d_call: -

cdr3_nt: TGCGCCAGCGGAACAGGACAGGGAAACACCATATATTTT
cdr3_aa: CASGTGQGNTIYF
v_call: TRBV5-1
j_call: TRBJ1-3
clone_size: -
d_call: -

cdr3_nt: TGTGCCATCAGTGGGCCCAATCAGCCCCAGCATTTT
cdr3_aa: CAISGPNQPQHF
v_call: TRBV10-3
j_call: TRBJ1-5
clone_size: -
d_call: -

cdr3_nt: TGTGCCAGCAGTTACTCGCACAGGGGAAGCAATCAGCCCCAGCATTTT
cdr3_aa: CASSYSHRGSNQPQHF
v_call: TRBV6-6
j_call: TRBJ1-5
clone_size: -
d_call: TRBD1

cdr3_nt: TGTGCCAGCAGCCAAGATCATGGGGCTGTCGAAGCTTTCTTT
cdr3_aa: CASSQDHGAVEAFF
v_call: TRBV14
j_call: TRBJ1-1
clone_size: -
d_call: -

cdr3_nt: TGTGCCAGCTCACCCGGTGCTAGCGGAGACTACGAGCAGTACTTC
cdr3_aa: CASSPGASGDYEQYF
v_call: TRBV18
j_call: TRBJ2-7
clone_size: -
d_call: TRBD2

cdr3_nt: TGTGCCTGGAGTCGGACAGACTCCTACGAGCAGTACTTC
cdr3_aa: CAWSRTDSYEQYF
v_call: TRBV30
j_call: TRBJ2-7
clone_size: -
d_call: -

cdr3_nt: TGTGCCAGCAGCTTTAGGGGCCGTTGGGATGAAAAACTGTTTTTT
cdr3_aa: CASSFRGRWDEKLFF
v_call: TRBV5-6
j_call: TRBJ1-4
clone_size: -
d_call: -

cdr3_nt: TGTGCCAGCAGCCGTACAGGGTTCGACGAGCAGTACTTC
cdr3_aa: CASSRTGFDEQYF
v_call: TRBV6-6
j_call: TRBJ2-7
clone_size: -
d_call: -

cdr3_nt: TGTGCCAGCAGCTTGAGTCAGGGACCCCTCCACTTT
cdr3_aa: CASSLSQGPLHF
v_call: TRBV7-9
j_call: TRBJ1-6
clone_size: -
d_call: -

cdr3_nt: TGTGCCAGCAGTTACGTTTGGGGAGGTGGCCAAGAGACCCAGTACTTC
cdr3_aa: CASSYVWGGGQETQYF
v_call: TRBV6-2/TRBV6-3
j_call: TRBJ2-5
clone_size: -
d_call: -

cdr3_nt: TGTGCCAGCAGCTTAGAGGCAGGCTATGGCTACACCTTC
cdr3_aa: CASSLEAGYGYTF
v_call: TRBV7-2
j_call: TRBJ1-2
clone_size: -
d_call: -

cdr3_nt: TGTGCCAGCAGCGAAGTCAGTTCAGATACGCAGTATTTT
cdr3_aa: CASSEVSSDTQYF
v_call: TRBV25-1
j_call: TRBJ2-3
clone_size: -
d_call: -

cdr3_nt: TGTGCCAGCAGCAGAACCGGGACAGGGACCTATGGCTACACCTTC
cdr3_aa: CASSRTGTGTYGYTF
v_call: TRBV7-8
j_call: TRBJ1-2
clone_size: -
d_call: TRBD1

cdr3_nt: TGTGCCAGCAGTCTCTTGACGGGCTCTGGAAACACCATATATTTT
cdr3_aa: CASSLLTGSGNTIYF
v_call: TRBV2
j_call: TRBJ1-3
clone_size: once
d_call: -

cdr3_nt: TGTGCCAGCTCACCACGGGCGAACACTGAAGCTTTCTTT
cdr3_aa: CASSPRANTEAFF
v_call: TRBV18
j_call: TRBJ1-1
clone_size: once
d_call: -